The T cell receptor beta chain under discussion was sequenced for a study of blood T cell repertoires in COVID-19 (dated by TCRdb to the early 2020s). Notes on the research overall: Samples from collaborators originated in the United States, Italy and Spain and spanned both the acute and convalescent phases of COVID-19. Samples were obtained from the ongoing ImmuneRACE study (first 160 participants) and from over a thousand subjects provided by 6 global collaborators. Subjects who had been exposed to COVID-19, were actively infected with it, or had recovered from it provided the deeply sampled blood TCRbeta repertoires that made up the dataset. A de-identified subject ID, COVID-19 status, age in years and sex were almost always included in the sample metadata. A freely available public database, intended as a resource for researchers studying the immune response to SARS-CoV-2, is where the repertoires were released. HLA class I and class II types, where available, came from metadata supplied by the sample provider rather than from assay-based typing. The material from the prospective study consisted of cDNA or gDNA derived from T cells, B-cell-depleted T cells, or PBMCs. Here is what the overall study found, with its caveats: Clinical and demographic metadata were provided uncurated, with the amount varying by source and participant.

The CDR3 has 16 amino acids, counting the end cysteine and phenylalanine. Left in the record is the CDR3 DNA by itself, 48 bases read in frame from the first base. The V end loses 3 bases and the J end loses 2 bases, and a stretch of 16 bases separates them. Via the germline V gene (reference sequence), CDR1 is LNHDA and CDR2 SQIVND. TCRbeta CDR3 regions were amplified from genomic DNA using the immunoSEQ Assay, a bias-controlled multiplex PCR. Processing in the source paper ran as follows. Nucleated cell counts per sample were estimated from amplification of reference gene primers within the assay. Sequence reads were collapsed and filtered to measure the absolute abundance of every unique TCRbeta CDR3 rearrangement. For each sample, productive Simpson clonality was calculated by taking the square root of Simpson's diversity index across productive rearrangements. TCRdb carries this immuneACCESS record with in-frame sequences only. Its versions omit some clonotypes, under half of them owing to an unresolved V gene in the studies checked, with the rest unexplained. V and J calls plus clone size are reproduced from that table; the DNA served to infer D and trimming. The sample yields a few hundred thousand clones; roughly 90% were counted once. Around 4.5% of the sample is held by the ten biggest clonotypes.

Of note for this clone: Its antigen is unknown. Per-base qualities were not stored, and no clone one base away is much larger.

Participants in the prospective study were enrolled through a virtual design, were aged roughly 18 to 100 years, and lived in roughly 25 United States geographic areas. In the prospective study, cohorts were assigned on the basis of participant-reported clinical history obtained from a screening survey and a study questionnaire. Exposed participants were defined as having been in contact with someone with a PCR-confirmed or clinician-diagnosed COVID-19 case within 2 weeks of study entry. In the prospective study, whole blood, serum and a nasopharyngeal or oropharyngeal swab were collected from each participant by mobile phlebotomists. Participants in the prospective study had the option to provide additional blood draws and questionnaires over an approximately 2-month period. Prospective study blood samples were shipped either frozen or at room temperature before DNA extraction.

The TCR was taken from a woman aged 30 to 39 who had been exposed to COVID-19. The V gene is TRBV19 and the J gene is TRBJ2-5; the D region possibly corresponds to TRBD1 (6 bases align). Input material: PBMCs or T cells enriched from blood (not recorded which). The DNA is TGTGCCAGTAGTATCGGTGACAGGTTGGGACAAGAGACCCAGTACTTC. It is translated as CASSIGDRLGQETQYF. When the CDR3 is completed using the reference TRBV19 and TRBJ2-5 genes on either side, the full variable domain is DGGITQSPKYLFRKEGQNVTLSCEQNLNHDAMYWYRQDPGQGLRLIYYSQIVNDFQKGDIAEGYSVSREKKESFPLTVTSAQKNPTAFYLCASSIGDRLGQETQYFGPGTRLLVL.